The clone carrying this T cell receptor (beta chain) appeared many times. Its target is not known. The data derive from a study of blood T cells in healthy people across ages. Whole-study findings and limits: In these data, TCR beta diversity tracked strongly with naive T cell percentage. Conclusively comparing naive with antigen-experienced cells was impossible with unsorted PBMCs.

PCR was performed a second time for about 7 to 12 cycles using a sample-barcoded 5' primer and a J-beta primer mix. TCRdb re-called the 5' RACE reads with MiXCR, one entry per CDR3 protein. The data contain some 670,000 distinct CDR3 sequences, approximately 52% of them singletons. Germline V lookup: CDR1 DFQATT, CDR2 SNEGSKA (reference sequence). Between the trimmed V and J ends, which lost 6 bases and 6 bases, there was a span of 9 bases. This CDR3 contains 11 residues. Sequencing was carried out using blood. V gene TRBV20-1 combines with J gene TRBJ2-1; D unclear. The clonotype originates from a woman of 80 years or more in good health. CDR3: CSAPPLNEQFF. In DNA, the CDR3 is TGCAGTGCCCCGCCCCTCAATGAGCAGTTCTTC.